Shown below are 15 T cell receptor beta chains from a single sample sequenced in a study of OX40 agonist ivuxolimab in advanced cancers. Repertoires were generated with immunoSEQ multiplex PCR, while TCRdb's copy carries only in-frame clones and drops some. The profile covers some 97,000 clones, with about nine tenths appearing a single time and 0.25% to 0.35% taken by the ten largest. The sample was CD4+ or CD8+ T cells sorted from blood, taken in a trial of the OX40 agonist ivuxolimab. Source of these receptors: an adult with an advanced solid tumor such as melanoma, head and neck, liver or kidney cancer.

The chain employs TRBV2 and TRBJ2-1; the match to TRBD1 covers 11 bases. J gave up 7 bases and V 6 bases, and 5 bases lay outside the gene matches. The CDR3 contains 14 residues. In germline, CDR1 is SNHLY, CDR2 FYNNEI. In DNA, the CDR3 is TGTGCCAGCAGCCGGGACAGGGGGACGAATGAGCAGTTCTTC. This codes for CASSRDRGTNEQFF.

This clone was observed a single time. This sequence joins TRBV5-1 and TRBJ2-3; the D gene could be TRBD1 or TRBD2 (6 bases each). Germline CDR1 and CDR2: SGHRS and YFSETQ. V was trimmed by 6 bases and J by 5 bases, leaving 13 bases between them. The CDR3 spans 13 residues. The CDR3 nucleotides are TGCGCCAGCAATCCGGGGGCTGGAGATACGCAGTATTTT. This encodes CASNPGAGDTQYF.

This clone occurred once. The chain is built from TRBV18 and TRBJ1-5, with D uncertain. Germline values: CDR1 KGHSH, CDR2 LQKENI. This CDR3 comprises 14 residues. The V and J ends lost 4 bases and 2 bases respectively, with 9 bases between them. Here the CDR3 DNA reads TGTGCCAGCTCACGGCTGGGCGGCAATCAGCCCCAGCATTTT. The encoded protein is CASSRLGGNQPQHF.

This chain connects TRBV11-2 to TRBJ1-2, with D possibly TRBD1 on 5 matching bases. This CDR3 region has 14 residues. CDR1 is SGHAT, CDR2 FQNNGV, per germline. The germline V and J ends were trimmed by 4 bases and 8 bases, with 17 bases remaining between them. The CDR3 nucleotides read TGTGCCAGCAGCTCTAGGGGAGGGTACGGAGGCTACACCTTC. It codes for CASSSRGGYGGYTF.

The rearrangement uses TRBV19 and TRBJ2-2; 7 bases line up with TRBD1. This CDR3 has 14 amino acids. Germline values: CDR1 LNHDA, CDR2 SQIVND (reference sequence). V dropped 6 bases and J dropped 6; count of bases not matched to a gene: 7. CDR3 bases: TGTGCCAGTAGCCGGGACAGATCCCCCGGGGAGCTGTTTTTT. Its protein product is CASSRDRSPGELFF. Drawing the rest from reference TRBV19 and TRBJ2-2, the complete variable domain is DGGITQSPKYLFRKEGQNVTLSCEQNLNHDAMYWYRQDPGQGLRLIYYSQIVNDFQKGDIAEGYSVSREKKESFPLTVTSAQKNPTAFYLCASSRDRSPGELFFGEGSRLTVL.

V is TRBV7-9 and J is TRBJ2-5; D call uncertain. The J call may be in error: the DNA end matches TRBJ2-7 better. The CDR3 has 11 residues. CDR1 and CDR2 from the germline V gene are SEHNR and FQNEAQ (reference sequence). The CDR3 region has the DNA TGTGCCAGCAGCCGCCGTCACGAGCAGTACTTC. Protein product: CASSRRHEQYF.

The CDR3 sequence: CASSIEVSTIKEQYF. As DNA, the CDR3 is TGTGCCAGTAGTATCGAGGTCAGTACGATTAAGGAGCAGTACTTC. The genes are TRBV19 and TRBJ2-7; D remains unclear. Deletions cut 3 bases from V and 7 bases from J, with 19 bases between. Germline-derived CDR1 and CDR2 are LNHDA and SQIVND (reference sequence). This CDR3 is 15 amino acids long.

The chain is built from TRBV5-1 and TRBJ1-6; D not resolved. Trimming pared 4 bases from V and 10 bases from J, leaving 18 bases between. The length of the CDR3 is 15 residues. Germline V CDR1 and CDR2: SGHRS, YFSETQ. CDR3: CASSPAGGRESPLHF. CDR3 in DNA: TGCGCCAGCAGCCCCGCCGGTGGGCGAGAGTCACCCCTCCACTTT.

The V and J genes are TRBV28 and TRBJ2-7; 7 positions match TRBD1. This CDR3 spans 15 amino acids. The junction had 8 bases not matched to a gene; V was cut back by 5 bases and J by 1 base. The germline V gene encodes CDR1 MDHEN and CDR2 SYDVKM. DNA for the CDR3: TGTGCCAGCAGTCGAAGGGGGCTTTGGTCCTACGAGCAGTACTTC. Translating it yields CASSRRGLWSYEQYF.

The V gene is TRBV5-4, the J gene TRBJ2-3; D gene ambiguous. The CDR3 is 13 amino acids. Per germline, CDR1 SGHNT and CDR2 YYREEE (reference sequence). Between the trimmed V and J ends, which lost 0 bases and 2 bases, there was a span of 4 bases. In nucleotides, the CDR3 is TGTGCCAGCAGCTTGGCACCCACAGATACGCAGTATTTT. It yields the protein CASSLAPTDTQYF.

The chain employs TRBV7-2 and TRBJ2-1; 7 bases map to TRBD2. Germline V gives CDR1 SGHTA, CDR2 FQGNSA. The CDR3 has 14 amino acids. V lost 0 bases to trimming and J lost 9 bases; unmatched junction nucleotides: 5. CDR3 amino acids: CASSLAGGSSEQFF. The CDR3 region has the DNA TGTGCCAGCAGCTTAGCGGGAGGGTCTTCTGAGCAGTTCTTC.

This clone was seen only a few times. The V call is TRBV5-4, the J call TRBJ2-1; TRBD2 matches at 7 bases. The CDR3 consists of 13 residues. The V and J ends lost 3 bases and 8 bases, in that order; junction bases with no gene match: 5. Germline V CDR1 and CDR2: SGHNT, YYREEE (reference sequence). The CDR3 DNA is TGTGCCAGCAGCTCCGGGGGGTGGTATGAGCAGTTCTTC. Amino acids: CASSSGGWYEQFF.

The V call is TRBV7-2, the J call TRBJ2-3, with D unclear. The CDR3 is made up of 15 amino acids. Germline V CDR1 and CDR2: SGHTA, FQGNSA. Trimming stripped 1 base from V and 3 bases from J, with 11 bases between. The CDR3 DNA follows: TGTGCCAGCAGCTTAGTTTCAGGTTCGACAGATACGCAGTATTTT. Its translation: CASSLVSGSTDTQYF.

This rearrangement joins TRBV7-7 to TRBJ2-4, with a possible D match to TRBD1 (5 bases). Germline CDR1 and CDR2: SSHAT and FNYEAQ (reference sequence). This CDR3 comprises 15 residues. V gave up 3 bases and J gave up 0 bases, with 9 bases separating them. The CDR3 loop is CASSFRQIAKNIQYF. Here the CDR3 DNA reads TGTGCCAGCAGCTTCAGACAGATAGCCAAAAACATTCAGTACTTC.

The chain recombines TRBV7-7 with TRBJ2-5; perhaps TRBD2 as D (6 bases). V was clipped by 1 base and J by 9 bases, with 15 bases between them. CDR1 is SSHAT and CDR2 is FNYEAQ in the germline V gene (reference sequence). This CDR3 contains 14 residues. This CDR3 reads CASSLESGDRAQYF. The CDR3 nucleotides are TGTGCCAGCAGCTTAGAGTCGGGAGACCGGGCCCAGTACTTC. Variable domain in full (rest from reference TRBV7-7 and TRBJ2-5): GAGVSQSPRYKVTKRGQDVTLRCDPISSHATLYWYQQALGQGPEFLTYFNYEAQPDKSGLPSDRFSAERPEGSISTLTIQRTEQRDSAMYRCASSLESGDRAQYFGPGTRLLVL.